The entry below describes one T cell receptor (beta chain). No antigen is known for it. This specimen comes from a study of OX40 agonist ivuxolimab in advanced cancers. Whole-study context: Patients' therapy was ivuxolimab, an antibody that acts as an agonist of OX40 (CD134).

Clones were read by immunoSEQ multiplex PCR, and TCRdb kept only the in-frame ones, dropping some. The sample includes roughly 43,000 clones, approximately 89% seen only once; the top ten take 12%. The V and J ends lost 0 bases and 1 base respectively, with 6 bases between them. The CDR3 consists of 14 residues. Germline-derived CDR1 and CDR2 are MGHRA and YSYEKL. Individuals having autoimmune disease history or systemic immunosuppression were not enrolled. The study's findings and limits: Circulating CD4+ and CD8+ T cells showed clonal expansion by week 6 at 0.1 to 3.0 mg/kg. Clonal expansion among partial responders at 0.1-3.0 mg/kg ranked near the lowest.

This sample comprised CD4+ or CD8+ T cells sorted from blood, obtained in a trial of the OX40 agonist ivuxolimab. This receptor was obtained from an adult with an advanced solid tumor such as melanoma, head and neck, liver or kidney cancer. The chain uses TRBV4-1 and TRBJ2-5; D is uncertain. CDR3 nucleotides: TGCGCCAGCAGCCAAGACTGGGGCCAAGAGACCCAGTACTTC. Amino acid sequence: CASSQDWGQETQYF.